Below are 24 T cell receptor beta chains sequenced from a single sample in a study of cytomegalovirus exposure and HLA in healthy donors. Assay: immunoSEQ multiplex PCR; the TCRdb copy retains only in-frame clones and omits some. The sample has about 150,000 clones; approximately 90% are singletons. Sequencing was done on a sample of PBMCs. The receptor set was obtained from a woman in her twenties or thirties in good health and CMV-seropositive.

J is TRBJ1-5 and V is TRBV6-6; the D is unclear. Germline V lookup: CDR1 MNHNY, CDR2 SVGAGI (reference sequence). V dropped 8 bases and J dropped 2 bases, with 16 bases sitting between them. The length of the CDR3 is 15 residues. In nucleotides, the CDR3 is TGTGCCAGCCGCTACGTATGGAGACGCAATCAGCCCCAGCATTTT. Translation gives CASRYVWRRNQPQHF.

V and J are TRBV6-5 and TRBJ2-5; D possibly corresponds to TRBD2 (6 bases). CDR3 length equals 12 residues. CDR1 and CDR2 from the germline V gene are MNHEY and SVGAGI. Trimming pared 4 bases from V and 3 bases from J, leaving 6 bases between. The CDR3 is CASSWGEETQYF. The CDR3 nucleotides are TGTGCCAGCAGTTGGGGGGAAGAGACCCAGTACTTC.

V usage is TRBV9 and J usage is TRBJ1-2; D remains unclear. The CDR3 totals 13 residues. Per germline, CDR1 SGDLS and CDR2 YYNGEE. Trimming removed 0 bases from V and 3 bases from J, with 6 bases in between. The CDR3 DNA is TGTGCCAGCAGCGTAGAACGGGACTATGGCTACACCTTC. It specifies CASSVERDYGYTF.

The V call is TRBV5-5, the J call TRBJ2-7; unclear D gene. CDR3 length equals 16 residues. CDR1 and CDR2 (germline): SGHKS, YYEKEE (reference sequence). Deletions cut 3 bases from V and 0 bases from J, with 16 bases between. The CDR3 loop is CASSSSRDMNSYEQYF. The DNA of the CDR3 is TGTGCCAGCAGCTCCAGCAGAGACATGAACTCCTACGAGCAGTACTTC.

This clone came up once. V usage is TRBV6-1 and J usage is TRBJ2-3, with D uncertain. The CDR3 is 12 amino acids. From germline, CDR1 is MNHNS and CDR2 SASEGT. V was trimmed by 10 bases and J by 0 bases, leaving 8 bases between them. The CDR3 region is CATPSSTDTQYF. CDR3 coding DNA: TGTGCCACTCCGTCCAGCACAGATACGCAGTATTTT.

The J gene is TRBJ2-7, the V gene TRBV6-5, with a possible D match to TRBD1 (6 bases). V shed 0 bases and J shed 4 bases, with 13 bases lying between them. The CDR3 runs 15 residues. Germline V gene lookup returns CDR1 MNHEY and CDR2 SVGAGI. The CDR3 coding sequence is TGTGCCAGCAGTTACTCACGGGGACACGGTTACGAGCAGTACTTC. It is translated as CASSYSRGHGYEQYF.

The chain joins TRBV28 to TRBJ1-5, with D perhaps matching TRBD1 (6 bases). This CDR3 contains 17 residues. Trimming pared 4 bases from V and 3 bases from J, leaving 19 bases between. Germline V CDR1 and CDR2: MDHEN, SYDVKM. The CDR3 is CASSSLQGVSLNQPQHF. Here the CDR3 DNA reads TGTGCCAGCAGTTCCTTACAGGGAGTTTCTCTCAATCAGCCCCAGCATTTT.

This chain uses TRBV5-6 with TRBJ2-7; 11 nucleotides agree with TRBD1. Germline trimming cut 4 bases from V and 3 bases from J; bases unmatched to any gene: 3. Germline V gene sequence: CDR1 SGHDT, CDR2 YYEEEE. This CDR3 has 14 residues. The CDR3 DNA is TGTGCCAGCAGCCTAGGGACAGGGGGCTACGAGCAGTACTTC. Amino acids: CASSLGTGGYEQYF.

The gene calls are TRBV28 and TRBJ1-5, with no clear D. The CDR3 has 15 residues. The germline gives CDR1 MDHEN, CDR2 SYDVKM. Trimming removed 4 bases from V and 0 bases from J, with 10 bases in between. The CDR3 DNA follows: TGTGCCAGCAGTTACGCAGATTATAGCAATCAGCCCCAGCATTTT. This sequence encodes CASSYADYSNQPQHF.

V and J are TRBV28 and TRBJ2-7; possibly TRBD2 for D (6 bases). The CDR3 has 14 amino acids. Germline lookup yields CDR1 MDHEN and CDR2 SYDVKM. The V end lost 3 bases, the J end lost 3 bases, and 12 bases lay between the germline ends. This CDR3 is CASSLPGGLYEQYF. DNA for the CDR3: TGTGCCAGCAGTTTGCCCGGGGGACTCTACGAGCAGTACTTC.

The V and J genes are TRBV7-8 and TRBJ2-7, with TRBD2 matching over 7 bases. Germline loops: CDR1 SGHVS, CDR2 FQNEAQ. The CDR3 covers 16 residues. With 0 bases clipped from V and 4 bases from J, the junction kept 9 bases outside the gene matches. CDR3 sequence reads: CASSLAGEGARYEQYF. In DNA form, the CDR3 reads TGTGCCAGCAGCTTAGCGGGGGAGGGTGCAAGGTACGAGCAGTACTTC.

The chain is built from TRBV6-1 and TRBJ2-1; unclear D gene. CDR3 length: 16 residues. V was cut by 3 bases and J by 5 bases, with 17 bases left in between. The germline V gene has CDR1 MNHNS and CDR2 SASEGT. CDR3 coding DNA: TGTGCCAGCAGTGAGAGAGTCTACCCCCTCGACAATGAGCAGTTCTTC. Translating it yields CASSERVYPLDNEQFF.

The chain uses TRBV19 and TRBJ2-1; 10 bases agree with TRBD2. V dropped 2 bases and J dropped 1; count of bases not matched to a gene: 5. In germline, CDR1 is LNHDA, CDR2 SQIVND (reference sequence). The CDR3 is made up of 17 amino acids. CDR3 sequence reads: CASSIWGSGGSYNEQFF. The CDR3 region has the DNA TGTGCCAGTAGTATATGGGGTAGCGGGGGGTCCTACAATGAGCAGTTCTTC. Filled out from reference TRBV19 and TRBJ2-1, the complete variable domain reads DGGITQSPKYLFRKEGQNVTLSCEQNLNHDAMYWYRQDPGQGLRLIYYSQIVNDFQKGDIAEGYSVSREKKESFPLTVTSAQKNPTAFYLCASSIWGSGGSYNEQFFGPGTRLTVL.

The V call is TRBV9, the J call TRBJ2-2; D is uncertain. The V gene lost 4 bases and the J gene lost 4 bases, with 14 bases spanning the gap. The length of the CDR3 is 15 residues. CDR1 is SGDLS and CDR2 is YYNGEE in the germline V gene. CDR3 residues: CASSPLPESTGELFF. Written as DNA, the CDR3 is TGTGCCAGCAGCCCTCTTCCGGAGAGCACCGGGGAGCTGTTTTTT.

The chain uses TRBV13 and TRBJ2-1; 8 positions match TRBD2. This CDR3 comprises 15 residues. The J segment lost 14 bases and the V segment lost 0 bases, leaving 12 bases of the junction unmatched. Germline CDR1 reads PRHDT; CDR2 reads FYEKMQ (reference sequence). The CDR3 reads CASSLGLAGRGWEFF. As DNA, the CDR3 is TGTGCCAGCAGCTTAGGGTTAGCGGGGCGAGGTTGGGAGTTCTTC. Looking up the rest from reference TRBV13 and TRBJ2-1 gives the full variable domain: AAGVIQSPRHLIKEKRETATLKCYPIPRHDTVYWYQQGPGQDPQFLISFYEKMQSDKGSIPDRFSAQQFSDYHSELNMSSLELGDSALYFCASSLGLAGRGWEFFGPGTRLTVL.

J is TRBJ2-5 and V is TRBV29-1, with D unclear. Germline CDR1 SQVTM, CDR2 ANQGSEA. The CDR3 totals 12 residues. V was shortened by 4 bases and J by 13 bases, with 19 bases between the two germline ends. DNA of the CDR3: TGCAGCGTTGCCGGAGCCAGATACCCCCCGTACTTC. Residues: CSVAGARYPPYF. Full variable domain (remainder filled in from reference TRBV29-1 and TRBJ2-5): SAVISQKPSRDICQRGTSLTIQCQVDSQVTMMFWYRQQPGQSLTLIATANQGSEATYESGFVIDKFPISRPNLTFSTLTVSNMSPEDSSIYLCSVAGARYPPYFGPGTRLLVL.

The chain links TRBV5-1 to TRBJ1-1, with a possible D match to TRBD1 (5 bases). The CDR3 has 13 amino acids. V was shortened by 5 bases and J by 0 bases, with 8 bases between the two germline ends. CDR1 SGHRS and CDR2 YFSETQ come from the germline V gene. CDR3 in DNA: TGCGCCAGCAGTAGGGGCATGAACACTGAAGCTTTCTTT. This gives the protein CASSRGMNTEAFF.

The chain combines TRBV14 with TRBJ2-1; a weak D match, TRBD2 (6 bases). The germline gives CDR1 SGHDN, CDR2 FVKESK. The CDR3 spans 13 residues. Trimming took 3 bases from V and 9 from J, leaving 12 bases between them. CDR3 protein: CASSQGLRAEQFF. The CDR3 DNA reads TGTGCCAGCAGCCAGGGACTGAGGGCTGAGCAGTTCTTC.

The chain recombines TRBV29-1 with TRBJ2-1; TRBD2 aligns across 7 bases. The CDR3 runs to 15 residues. V dropped 5 bases and J dropped 2; count of bases not matched to a gene: 9. CDR1 is SQVTM, CDR2 ANQGSEA, per germline. CDR3 protein: CSVPGSGQTYNEQFF. DNA for the CDR3: TGCAGCGTTCCCGGTAGCGGGCAAACCTACAATGAGCAGTTCTTC.

V usage is TRBV28 and J usage is TRBJ1-5; D gene unclear. The ends were cut back, 3 bases at V and 6 bases at J, with 15 bases in the middle. Germline V gives CDR1 MDHEN, CDR2 SYDVKM. The CDR3 spans 15 residues. The CDR3 protein is CASSLGDLLVQPQHF. CDR3 in DNA: TGTGCCAGCAGTTTGGGAGACCTTTTGGTTCAGCCCCAGCATTTT. The full variable domain, with the rest looked up from reference TRBV28 and TRBJ1-5, is DVKVTQSSRYLVKRTGEKVFLECVQDMDHENMFWYRQDPGLGLRLIYFSYDVKMKEKGDIPEGYSVSREKKERFSLILESASTNQTSMYLCASSLGDLLVQPQHFGDGTRLSIL.

V and J are TRBV7-6 and TRBJ2-7; 7 bases map to TRBD2. CDR1 is SGHVS, CDR2 FNYEAQ, per germline. J gave up 2 bases and V 4 bases, and 11 bases lay outside the gene matches. This CDR3 has 16 amino acids. The CDR3 protein is CASSSWSGDPPYEQYF. The CDR3 bases are TGTGCCAGCAGCTCGTGGAGCGGGGATCCACCCTACGAGCAGTACTTC.

The gene calls are TRBV19 and TRBJ1-5; D remains ambiguous. With 0 bases removed from V and 11 bases from J, the gap between germline ends came to 11 bases. The germline CDR1 and CDR2 sequences are LNHDA and SQIVND (reference sequence). The CDR3 runs 13 residues. The chain's CDR3 is CASSIDGVLAQHF. CDR3 sequence (DNA): TGTGCCAGTAGTATAGATGGAGTACTAGCCCAGCATTTT. The full variable domain, completed using reference TRBV19 and TRBJ1-5, is DGGITQSPKYLFRKEGQNVTLSCEQNLNHDAMYWYRQDPGQGLRLIYYSQIVNDFQKGDIAEGYSVSREKKESFPLTVTSAQKNPTAFYLCASSIDGVLAQHFGDGTRLSIL.

The rearrangement uses TRBV14 and TRBJ2-3; D might be TRBD1 (6 bases). The CDR3 consists of 16 residues. V lost 1 base and J 5 bases, leaving 16 bases between the germline ends. CDR1 and CDR2 from the germline V gene are SGHDN and FVKESK. For the CDR3, the DNA is TGTGCCAGCAGCCAAGTGCAGGGGTTAAGGGGAGATACGCAGTATTTT. This encodes CASSQVQGLRGDTQYF.

This clone was detected only once. This chain connects TRBV10-3 to TRBJ1-2; D unresolved. The V gene lost 3 bases and the J gene lost 4 bases, with 15 bases spanning the gap. The CDR3 sequence is 15 residues long. Germline V gives CDR1 ENHRY, CDR2 SYGVKD. The CDR3 sequence: CAISDLAARAYGYTF. CDR3 in DNA: TGTGCCATCAGTGATTTGGCAGCGAGAGCCTATGGCTACACCTTC.